Sequencing of this TCR beta chain was carried out in a study of CD8 T cells in ankylosing spondylitis. In this sample, this clonotype turned up a few times. The antigen is not known. From the 5' RACE reads, TCRdb called clonotypes with MiXCR, one entry per CDR3 protein. Of hundreds of thousands of distinct CDR3 sequences in the sample, approximately 10% were seen once. Trimming pared 4 bases from V and 7 bases from J, leaving 12 bases between. CDR1 is SGHNT, CDR2 YYREEE, per germline (reference sequence). This CDR3 is built from 13 residues. Whole-study results and caveats: Both synovial fluid and blood in reactive arthritis had previously been reported to carry some motif variants. Ankylosing spondylitis blood appeared to be characterized by a TCR beta motif of roughly eight highly homologous variants.

The receptor's source is a male donor with ankylosing spondylitis. V usage is TRBV5-4 and J usage is TRBJ2-1, with D tentatively TRBD1 or TRBD2 (5 bases each). The source material was blood, either unsorted or a sorted T cell fraction (not recorded which). This CDR3 reads CASSPRDGNEQFF. The DNA of the CDR3 is TGTGCCAGCAGCCCACGGGACGGTAATGAGCAGTTCTTC.